This T cell receptor beta chain was identified during a study of metastatic and nonmetastatic thyroid tumors. Overall study context: Blood and tumor or nodule tissue repertoires from malignant and benign thyroid patients were compared.

All patients reached thyroid surgery having received no treatment beforehand. Through MiXCR, TCRdb re-clonotyped the PCR reads. Counted here are under 9,500 clones, approximately 30% occurring once; the ten biggest clones make up less than 15%. Per germline, CDR1 SGHTA and CDR2 FQGNSA. The CDR3 length is 14 residues. V was cut by 5 bases and J by 2 bases, with 13 bases left in between. V usage is TRBV7-2 and J usage is TRBJ2-7; D is unclear. The receptor was isolated from a female donor with papillary thyroid cancer or a benign thyroid nodule (not recorded which). Some clones in this sample may be carry-over from other donors' samples. The sample taken for sequencing was adjacent normal tissue. As DNA, the CDR3 is TGTGCCAGCAGCCCGGCCCACACGGCCTACGAGCAGTACTTC. Translation gives CASSPAHTAYEQYF.